This section outlines one T cell receptor (beta chain) sequence together with its context. A much larger clone sits a single nucleotide away, making a read error possible. These data belong to a study of regulatory T cells in long-lasting Graves disease. Germline CDR1 is SEHNR and CDR2 is FQNEAQ (reference sequence). After removal of 7 bases from V and 13 bases from J, the junction contained 26 bases not matched to a gene. The CDR3 consists of 19 residues. Through Arm-PCR of CDR3 regions and iRepertoire HTBI primers, TCR beta libraries were built. TCRdb re-called the multiplex PCR reads through MiXCR, storing one row per CDR3 protein. The data show some 370,000 distinct CDR3 sequences, 12% seen once. Time point defined: newly diagnosed GD, antithyroid drugs for less than 3 months. Isolated PBMC RNA provided the starting material for the TCR library. The same sample was also studied in work on T cells in Graves' hyperthyroidism and ophthalmopathy.

The source of this sequence is a young woman with Graves disease. This chain links TRBV7-9 with TRBJ2-4; 12 bases are shared with TRBD2. This specimen consisted of peripheral blood mononuclear cells (PBMCs), obtained at new diagnosis, from a patient treated with antithyroid drugs. The CDR3 sequence is CASTKSSALAGGSNNEQYF. Written as DNA, the CDR3 is TGTGCCAGCACCAAATCTAGTGCACTAGCGGGAGGTTCGAACAATGAGCAGTACTTC.